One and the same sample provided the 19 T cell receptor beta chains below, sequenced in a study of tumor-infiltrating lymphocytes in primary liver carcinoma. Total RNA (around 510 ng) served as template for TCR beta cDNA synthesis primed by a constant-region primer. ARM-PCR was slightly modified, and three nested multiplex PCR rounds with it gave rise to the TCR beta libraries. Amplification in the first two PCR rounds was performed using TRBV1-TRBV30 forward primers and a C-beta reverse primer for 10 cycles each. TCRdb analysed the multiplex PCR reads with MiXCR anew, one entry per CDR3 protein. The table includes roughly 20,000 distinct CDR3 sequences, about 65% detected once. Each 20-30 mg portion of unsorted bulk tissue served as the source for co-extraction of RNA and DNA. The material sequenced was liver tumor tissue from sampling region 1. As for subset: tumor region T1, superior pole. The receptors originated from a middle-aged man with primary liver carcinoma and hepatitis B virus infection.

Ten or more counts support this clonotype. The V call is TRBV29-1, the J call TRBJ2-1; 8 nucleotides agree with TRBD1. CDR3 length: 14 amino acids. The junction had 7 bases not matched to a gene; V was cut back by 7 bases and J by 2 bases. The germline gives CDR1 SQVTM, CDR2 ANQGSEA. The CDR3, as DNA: TGCAGCGGGAGGACAGGGCGACCCTACAATGAGCAGTTCTTC. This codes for CSGRTGRPYNEQFF.

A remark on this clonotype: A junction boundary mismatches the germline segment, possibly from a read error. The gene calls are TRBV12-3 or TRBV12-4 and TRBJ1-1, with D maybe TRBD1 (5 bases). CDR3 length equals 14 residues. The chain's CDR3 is CASSPGPGSTEALF. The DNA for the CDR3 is TGTGCCAGCAGTCCGGGACCAGGAAGCACTGAAGCTCTCTTT.

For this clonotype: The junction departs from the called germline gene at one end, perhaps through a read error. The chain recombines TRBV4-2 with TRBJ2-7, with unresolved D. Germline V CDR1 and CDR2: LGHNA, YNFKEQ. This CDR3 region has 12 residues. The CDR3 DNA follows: TGTGCCAGCAGCCATGGTATGAACGAGCACTACTTC. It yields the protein CASSHGMNEHYF.

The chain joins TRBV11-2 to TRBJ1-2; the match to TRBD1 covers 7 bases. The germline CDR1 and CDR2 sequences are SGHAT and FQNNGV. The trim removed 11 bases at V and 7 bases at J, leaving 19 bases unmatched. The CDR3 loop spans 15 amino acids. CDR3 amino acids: CACTLEGDSGGGYTF. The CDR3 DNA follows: TGTGCCTGCACCTTAGAGGGGGACAGTGGCGGTGGCTACACCTTC. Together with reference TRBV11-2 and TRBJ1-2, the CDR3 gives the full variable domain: EAGVAQSPRYKIIEKRQSVAFWCNPISGHATLYWYQQILGQGPKLLIQFQNNGVVDDSQLPKDRFSAERLKGVDSTLKIQPAKLEDSAVYLCACTLEGDSGGGYTFGSGTRLTVV.

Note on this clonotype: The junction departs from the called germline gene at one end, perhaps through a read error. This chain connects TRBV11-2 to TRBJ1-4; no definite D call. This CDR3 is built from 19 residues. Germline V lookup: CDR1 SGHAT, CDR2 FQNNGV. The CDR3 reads CANSPKHQRTSATNEKLFF. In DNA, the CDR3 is TGTGCCAACAGCCCGAAGCATCAAAGAACGTCCGCAACTAATGAAAAACTGTTTTTT.

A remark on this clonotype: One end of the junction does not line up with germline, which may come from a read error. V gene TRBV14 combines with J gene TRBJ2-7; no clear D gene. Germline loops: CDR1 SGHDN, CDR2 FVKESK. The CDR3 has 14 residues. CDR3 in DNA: TGTGCCGGCAGCCACGTAGGACGGACCTACGAGCAGTACTTC. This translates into CAGSHVGRTYEQYF. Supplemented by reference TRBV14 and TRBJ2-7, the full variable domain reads EAGVTQFPSHSVIEKGQTVTLRCDPISGHDNLYWYRRVMGKEIKFLLHFVKESKQDESGMPNNRFLAERTGGTYSTLKVQPAELEDSGVYFCAGSHVGRTYEQYFGPGTRLTVT.

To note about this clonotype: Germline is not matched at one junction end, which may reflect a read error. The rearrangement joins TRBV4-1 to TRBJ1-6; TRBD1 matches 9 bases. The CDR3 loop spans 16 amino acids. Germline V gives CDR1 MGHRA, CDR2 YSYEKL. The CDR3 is CASSHNIQGADSPLRF. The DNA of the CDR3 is TGCGCCAGCAGCCACAACATACAGGGGGCGGATTCACCCCTCCGCTTT.

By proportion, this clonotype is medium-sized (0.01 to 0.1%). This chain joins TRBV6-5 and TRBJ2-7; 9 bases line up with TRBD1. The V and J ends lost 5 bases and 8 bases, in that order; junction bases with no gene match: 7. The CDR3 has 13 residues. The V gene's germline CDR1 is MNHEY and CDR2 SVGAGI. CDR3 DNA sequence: TGTGCCAGCAGTGTTTCACAGGGGGCAAAGCAGTACTTC. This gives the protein CASSVSQGAKQYF.

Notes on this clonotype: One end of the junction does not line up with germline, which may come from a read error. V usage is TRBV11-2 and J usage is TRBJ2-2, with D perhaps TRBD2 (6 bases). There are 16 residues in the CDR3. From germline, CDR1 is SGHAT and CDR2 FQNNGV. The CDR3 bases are TGTGCCAGCTTAGCATTAGGAGGGGCGAAGACCGGGGAGCTGTTTTTT. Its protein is CASLALGGAKTGELFF.

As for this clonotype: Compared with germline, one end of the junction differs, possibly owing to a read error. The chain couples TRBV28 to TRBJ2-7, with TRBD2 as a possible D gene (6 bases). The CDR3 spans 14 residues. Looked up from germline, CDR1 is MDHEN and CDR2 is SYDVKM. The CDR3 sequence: CTSSALSGVYEQYF. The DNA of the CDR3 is TGTACCAGCAGTGCCCTATCGGGAGTTTACGAGCAGTACTTC.

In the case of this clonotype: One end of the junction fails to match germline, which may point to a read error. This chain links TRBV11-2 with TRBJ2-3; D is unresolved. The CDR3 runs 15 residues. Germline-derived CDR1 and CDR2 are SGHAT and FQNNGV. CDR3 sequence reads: CASSLYGESPDTQYF. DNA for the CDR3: TGTGCTAGCAGCTTGTACGGTGAGAGTCCAGATACGCAGTATTTT. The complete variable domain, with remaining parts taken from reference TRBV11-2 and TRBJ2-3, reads EAGVAQSPRYKIIEKRQSVAFWCNPISGHATLYWYQQILGQGPKLLIQFQNNGVVDDSQLPKDRFSAERLKGVDSTLKIQPAKLEDSAVYLCASSLYGESPDTQYFGPGTRLTVL.

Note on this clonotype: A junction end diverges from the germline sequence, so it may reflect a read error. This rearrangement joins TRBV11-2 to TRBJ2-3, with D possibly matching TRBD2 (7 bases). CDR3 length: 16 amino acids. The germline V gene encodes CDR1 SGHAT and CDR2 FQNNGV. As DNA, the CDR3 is TGTCCCAGCAGCTTGGGGGGGGCCACGGGTACAGATACGCACTATTTT. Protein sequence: CPSSLGGATGTDTHYF.

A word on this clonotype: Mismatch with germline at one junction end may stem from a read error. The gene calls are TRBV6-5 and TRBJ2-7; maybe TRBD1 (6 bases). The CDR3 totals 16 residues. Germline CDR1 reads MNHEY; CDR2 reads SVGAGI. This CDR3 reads CASRPGQPASFYEQYF. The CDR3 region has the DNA TGTGCTAGCAGGCCCGGACAGCCAGCATCCTTCTACGAGCAGTACTTC.

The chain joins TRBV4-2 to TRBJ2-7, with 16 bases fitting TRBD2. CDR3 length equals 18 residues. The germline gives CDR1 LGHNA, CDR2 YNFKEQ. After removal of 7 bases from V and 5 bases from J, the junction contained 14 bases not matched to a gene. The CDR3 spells CASNGTPGLAGGPHEQYF. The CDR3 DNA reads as TGTGCCAGCAATGGAACACCGGGACTAGCGGGGGGGCCACACGAGCAGTACTTC.

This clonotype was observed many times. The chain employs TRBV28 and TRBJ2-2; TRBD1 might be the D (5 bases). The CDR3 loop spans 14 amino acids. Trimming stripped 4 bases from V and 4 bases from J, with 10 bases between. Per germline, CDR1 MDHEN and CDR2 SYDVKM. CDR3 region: CASSSPGPTGELFF. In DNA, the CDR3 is TGTGCCAGCAGTTCACCAGGGCCCACCGGGGAGCTGTTTTTT.

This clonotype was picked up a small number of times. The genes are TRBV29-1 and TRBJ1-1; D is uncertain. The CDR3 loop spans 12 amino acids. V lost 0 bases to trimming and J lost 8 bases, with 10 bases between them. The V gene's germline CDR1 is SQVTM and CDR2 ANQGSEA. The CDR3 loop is CSVEDPGVEAFF. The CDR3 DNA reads TGCAGCGTTGAAGATCCCGGGGTGGAAGCTTTCTTT. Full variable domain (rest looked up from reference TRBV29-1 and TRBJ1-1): SAVISQKPSRDICQRGTSLTIQCQVDSQVTMMFWYRQQPGQSLTLIATANQGSEATYESGFVIDKFPISRPNLTFSTLTVSNMSPEDSSIYLCSVEDPGVEAFFGQGTRLTVV.

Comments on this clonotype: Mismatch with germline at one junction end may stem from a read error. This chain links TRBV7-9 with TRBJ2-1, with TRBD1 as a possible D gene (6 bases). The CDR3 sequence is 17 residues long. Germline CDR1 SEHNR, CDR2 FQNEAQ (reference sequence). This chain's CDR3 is CASSLPYQGPKTNELFF. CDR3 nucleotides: TGTGCAAGCAGCTTACCTTATCAGGGGCCTAAAACAAATGAGCTGTTCTTC. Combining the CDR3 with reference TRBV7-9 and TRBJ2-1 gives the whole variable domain DTGVSQNPRHKITKRGQNVTFRCDPISEHNRLYWYRQTLGQGPEFLTYFQNEAQLEKSRLLSDRFSAERPKGSFSTLEIQRTEQGDSAMYLCASSLPYQGPKTNELFFGPGTRLTVL.

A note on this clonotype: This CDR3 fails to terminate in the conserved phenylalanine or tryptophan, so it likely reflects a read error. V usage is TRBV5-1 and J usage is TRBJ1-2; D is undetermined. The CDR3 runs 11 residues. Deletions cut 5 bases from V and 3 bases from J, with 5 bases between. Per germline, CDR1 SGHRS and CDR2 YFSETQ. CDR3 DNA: TGCGCCAGCAGAGCTTACTATGGCTACACCTCC. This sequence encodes CASRAYYGYTS.

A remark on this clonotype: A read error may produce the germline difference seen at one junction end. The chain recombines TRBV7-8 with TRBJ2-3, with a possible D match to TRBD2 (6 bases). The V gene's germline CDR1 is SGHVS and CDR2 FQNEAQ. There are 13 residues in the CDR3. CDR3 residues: CVSWEVGEDTQYF. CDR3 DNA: TGTGTCAGCTGGGAGGTGGGCGAGGATACGCAGTATTTT.